This T cell receptor (beta chain) was documented in a study of CD8+ T cells in alopecia areata. About the study: Treatment ran 6 to 18 months, with 6 months of follow-up afterward. General study points: Clonality in the scalp and expanded CD8+ clones ranked among the top 100 were significantly decreased by tofacitinib.

This clone was picked up a small number of times. Antigen: not known. The sample's treatment: oral pan-JAK inhibitor, 5-10 mg twice daily. RNA was isolated and reverse transcribed to cDNA, the sequencing template. Libraries were prepared by immunoSEQ multiplex PCR; TCRdb keeps only in-frame clonotypes and omits some of them. This sample has a few hundred thousand clones, with about two fifths found just once. Germline-derived CDR1 and CDR2 are MNHEY and SMNVEV (reference sequence). The CDR3 is 16 residues long. Trimming removed 5 bases from V and 0 bases from J; junction bases left unmatched: 3. The origin of this receptor is a human donor with alopecia areata. Sample: CD4+ T cells sorted from blood, taken around week 31, from a patient treated with tofacitinib. This rearrangement joins TRBV27 to TRBJ2-1, with 11 bases that match TRBD2. As DNA, the CDR3 is TGTGCCAGCAGTGTAGCGGGAGGGAGCTCCTACAATGAGCAGTTCTTC. Protein product: CASSVAGGSSYNEQFF.